Listed here are 10 T cell receptor beta chains from one sample, sequenced in a study of OX40 agonist ivuxolimab in advanced cancers. Produced via immunoSEQ multiplex PCR; TCRdb's table is partial and in-frame only. The repertoire includes approximately 74,000 clones, 90% of them detected once, and more than 0.45% sits in the top ten. The material sequenced was CD4+ or CD8+ T cells sorted from blood, taken in a trial of the OX40 agonist ivuxolimab. Receptors originate from an adult with an advanced solid tumor such as melanoma, head and neck, liver or kidney cancer.

The table lists this clone with a count of one. This chain joins TRBV5-1 and TRBJ2-3; 8 nucleotides line up with TRBD2. The ends lost 3 bases at V and 0 bases at J; junction bases unmatched: 3. CDR1 and CDR2 (germline): SGHRS, YFSETQ. This CDR3 has 15 residues. This CDR3 reads CASSSSGPSTDTQYF. CDR3 bases: TGCGCCAGCAGCTCTAGCGGGCCTAGCACAGATACGCAGTATTTT.

The chain uses TRBV30 and TRBJ1-4; D not resolved. The germline gives CDR1 GTSNPN, CDR2 SVGIG (reference sequence). This CDR3 has 13 amino acids. Trimming took 3 bases from V and 0 from J, leaving 5 bases between them. Here the CDR3 reads CAWRAPTNEKLFF. For the CDR3, the DNA is TGTGCCTGGAGGGCTCCAACTAATGAAAAACTGTTTTTT.

Here the CDR3 reads CASSLGGRAGEKLFF. CDR3 nucleotides: TGTGCCAGCAGCTTAGGTGGTAGGGCGGGCGAAAAACTGTTTTTT. The rearrangement joins TRBV7-8 to TRBJ1-4, with D hard to call. CDR1 is SGHVS, CDR2 FQNEAQ, per germline. The CDR3 totals 15 residues. V was trimmed by 1 base and J by 8 bases, leaving 14 bases between them.

This clone was picked up a small number of times. The rearrangement links TRBV30 to TRBJ1-2, with D possibly being TRBD1 (5 bases). Germline CDR1 is GTSNPN and CDR2 is SVGIG (reference sequence). V lost 1 base to trimming and J lost 4 bases, with 7 bases between them. This CDR3 is built from 12 residues. The CDR3 is CAWSGQSYGYTF. DNA of the CDR3: TGTGCCTGGAGTGGACAGTCCTATGGCTACACCTTC.

This sequence joins TRBV10-2 and TRBJ1-3; D is uncertain. Trimming pared 5 bases from V and 1 base from J, leaving 12 bases between. CDR1 and CDR2 (germline): WSHSY, SAAADI. The CDR3 has 15 residues. CDR3 nucleotides: TGCGCCAGCAGTCCGGATCACCTGTCTGGAAACACCATATATTTT. Translated, it gives CASSPDHLSGNTIYF.

This chain uses TRBV7-6 with TRBJ2-7; D might be TRBD1 or TRBD2, each matching 6 bases. The CDR3 consists of 17 residues. Trimming took off 4 bases at V and 0 bases at J, with 19 bases between the two ends. CDR1 and CDR2 from the germline V gene are SGHVS and FNYEAQ. CDR3 protein: CASSSGAGSLSSYEQYF. Written as DNA, the CDR3 is TGTGCCAGCAGCTCGGGGGCGGGCTCGTTGAGCTCCTACGAGCAGTACTTC. Full variable domain (missing parts from reference TRBV7-6 and TRBJ2-7): GAGVSQSPRYKVTKRGQDVALRCDPISGHVSLYWYRQALGQGPEFLTYFNYEAQQDKSGLPNDRFSAERPEGSISTLTIQRTEQRDSAMYRCASSSGAGSLSSYEQYFGPGTRLTVT.

The J gene is TRBJ1-4, the V gene TRBV6-5; D gene unclear. There are 14 residues in the CDR3. Germline V CDR1 and CDR2: MNHEY, SVGAGI. V lost 6 bases, J lost 1 base, and 9 bases lay in between. Written as DNA, the CDR3 is TGTGCCAGCAGCCCCTTTTTAACTAATGAAAAACTGTTTTTT. Its translation is CASSPFLTNEKLFF.

The CDR3 sequence: CASSLRSAQETQYF. The CDR3 nucleotides are TGTGCCAGCAGCTTGAGGAGTGCCCAAGAGACCCAGTACTTC. The V gene is TRBV5-6, the J gene TRBJ2-5; D call uncertain. Germline V CDR1 and CDR2: SGHDT, YYEEEE. Trimming removed 1 base at V and 1 base at J, with 8 bases between. There are 14 residues in the CDR3.

This rearrangement joins TRBV2 to TRBJ1-5, with D maybe TRBD1 (6 bases). V was pared by 5 bases and J by 2 bases, with 10 bases between. This CDR3 is 14 amino acids long. The V gene's germline CDR1 is SNHLY and CDR2 FYNNEI. This chain's CDR3 is CASSPQGGNQPQHF. The CDR3 DNA sequence: TGTGCCAGCAGTCCACAGGGTGGCAATCAGCCCCAGCATTTT.

V usage is TRBV7-9 and J usage is TRBJ1-5; 7 nucleotides align to TRBD1. The CDR3 sequence is 15 residues long. Trimming cost V 4 bases and J 0 bases; bases outside gene matches: 3. In germline, CDR1 is SEHNR, CDR2 FQNEAQ (reference sequence). The CDR3 nucleotides are TGTGCCAGCAGCTCAGACAGGGATAGCAATCAGCCCCAGCATTTT. It codes for CASSSDRDSNQPQHF.